These 5 T cell receptor beta chains came from one sample sequenced in a study of blood T cell repertoires in COVID-19. Sequencing was performed with immunoSEQ multiplex PCR; in TCRdb, only in-frame clones are kept and a portion is missing. The table lists about 120,000 clones, about 85% of them singletons. The specimen sequenced was peripheral blood. These receptors came from a man older than 75 with acute or convalescent COVID-19.

The chain employs TRBV30 and TRBJ2-1; D uncertain. Trimming left V 2 bases short and J 9 bases short, with 14 bases between. The CDR3 runs 13 residues. Germline values: CDR1 GTSNPN, CDR2 SVGIG (reference sequence). The CDR3 here is CAWSPNLFREQFF. The CDR3 nucleotides are TGTGCCTGGAGTCCTAACCTTTTCCGTGAGCAGTTCTTC.

V and J are TRBV7-8 and TRBJ1-2, with 9 bases identical to TRBD1. The length of the CDR3 is 15 residues. V dropped 3 bases and J dropped 4; count of bases not matched to a gene: 6. Germline CDR1 and CDR2: SGHVS and FQNEAQ. The CDR3 DNA follows: TGTGCCAGCAGCTTGGACAGGGGAAAGAGCTATGGCTACACCTTC. It encodes CASSLDRGKSYGYTF.

This chain joins TRBV6-2 or TRBV6-3 and TRBJ2-5; D is unresolved. Trimming left V 6 bases short and J 7 bases short, with 9 bases between. This CDR3 is built from 11 residues. The germline gives CDR1 MNHEY, CDR2 SVGEGT. The CDR3 DNA is TGTGCCAGCAGCCTTCTCGGGACCCAGTACTTC. Translated: CASSLLGTQYF.

In this sample, this clone turned up a few times. The DNA is omitted, as the CDR3 cannot be located on it reliably, and the CDR3 follows TCRdb's listing. The gene calls are TRBV6-6 and TRBJ2-5; TRBD1, the table's D call, was not compared with the DNA. The CDR3 sequence runs 16 residues, both termini included. Germline lookup yields CDR1 MNHNY and CDR2 SVGAGI (reference sequence). CDR3: CASSSSPQGYQETQYF.

The chain carries TRBV7-9 and TRBJ1-5, with D uncertain. V shed 0 bases and J shed 0 bases, with 3 bases lying between them. Germline V gene data show CDR1 as SEHNR and CDR2 as FQNEAQ (reference sequence). CDR3 size: 14 residues. CDR3 residues: CASSLAGSNQPQHF. The CDR3 region has the DNA TGTGCCAGCAGCTTAGCCGGTAGCAATCAGCCCCAGCATTTT. Filled out from reference TRBV7-9 and TRBJ1-5, the complete variable domain reads DTGVSQNPRHKITKRGQNVTFRCDPISEHNRLYWYRQTLGQGPEFLTYFQNEAQLEKSRLLSDRFSAERPKGSFSTLEIQRTEQGDSAMYLCASSLAGSNQPQHFGDGTRLSIL.